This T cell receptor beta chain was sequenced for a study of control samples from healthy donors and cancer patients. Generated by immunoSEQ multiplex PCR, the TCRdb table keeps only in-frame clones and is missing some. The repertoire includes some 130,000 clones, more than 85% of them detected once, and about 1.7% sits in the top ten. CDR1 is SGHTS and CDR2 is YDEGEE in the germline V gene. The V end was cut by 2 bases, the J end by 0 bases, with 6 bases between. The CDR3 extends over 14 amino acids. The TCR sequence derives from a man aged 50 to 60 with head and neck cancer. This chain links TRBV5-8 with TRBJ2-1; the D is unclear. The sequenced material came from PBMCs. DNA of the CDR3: TGTGCCAGCAGCTTAGGCGGCTCCTACAATGAGCAGTTCTTC. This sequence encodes CASSLGGSYNEQFF.